These 27 T cell receptor beta chains originate from one sample sequenced in a study of monozygotic twins with inflammatory bowel disease. Reanalyzing the 5' RACE reads, TCRdb keeps one entry per CDR3 protein, without DNA. The sample spans about 380,000 distinct CDR3 sequences; the ten largest clones claim approximately 2.8%. The specimen sequenced was blood. The receptors come from a human donor with ulcerative colitis or Crohn's disease, or a healthy co-twin of an affected twin (not recorded which).

The chain uses TRBV5-1 and TRBJ1-1; absent DNA, TCRdb's TRBD1 call cannot be checked. Looked up from germline, CDR1 is SGHRS and CDR2 is YFSETQ. This CDR3 is built from 16 residues. Here the CDR3 reads CASSSGTGPMNTEAFF.

This sequence joins TRBV7-2 and TRBJ2-1; the D gene TCRdb calls, TRBD2, cannot be checked with no DNA. The germline V gene has CDR1 SGHTA and CDR2 FQGNSA. The CDR3 totals 16 residues. CDR3 sequence reads: CASSLGWQGGRNEQFF.

The gene calls are TRBV7-3 and TRBJ2-7; the TCRdb call, TRBD1, lacks DNA for checking. The germline CDR1 and CDR2 sequences are SGHTA and FQGTGA. The CDR3 is 14 amino acids. The CDR3: CASSLRDTSYEQYF.

This chain connects TRBV5-1 to TRBJ2-1; TCRdb's D call of TRBD1 is untestable without DNA. CDR1 is SGHRS and CDR2 is YFSETQ in the germline V gene. The CDR3 totals 11 residues. The CDR3 here is CASRGDRAQIF.

The chain has TRBV7-9 and TRBJ2-7; TCRdb lists TRBD1, though no DNA is available to test this call. The CDR3 loop spans 13 amino acids. CDR1 and CDR2 (germline): SEHNR, FQNEAQ (reference sequence). The chain's CDR3 is CASSPRGFYEQYF.

The chain combines TRBV12-3 or TRBV12-4 with TRBJ2-1. The CDR3 is 12 amino acids. The CDR3 here is CASSVLRNEQFF.

This rearrangement joins TRBV7-2 to TRBJ2-5. CDR1 is SGHTA, CDR2 FQGNSA, per germline. The CDR3 is 14 amino acids. The CDR3 region is CASSLVGCQETQYF.

The chain combines TRBV5-1 with TRBJ1-5; TCRdb selects TRBD1, and the lack of DNA leaves this call unchecked. Germline assignment: CDR1 SGHRS and CDR2 YFSETQ. The CDR3 consists of 15 residues. CDR3 in amino acids: CASSLASGGYQPQHF.

The chain carries TRBV28 and TRBJ2-6; the D call from TCRdb, TRBD1, cannot be confirmed without DNA. CDR1 and CDR2 (germline): MDHEN, SYDVKM. CDR3 length equals 15 residues. CDR3 protein: CASSLFQGARQDLTF.

The chain recombines TRBV7-8 with TRBJ1-6. This CDR3 is built from 15 residues. CDR1 is SGHVS, CDR2 FQNEAQ, per germline. The CDR3 sequence is CASSLVRAPNSPLHF.

The chain recombines TRBV5-1 with TRBJ2-7; TCRdb picks TRBD1, but there is no DNA to check that call. Germline CDR1 and CDR2: SGHRS and YFSETQ. This CDR3 has 16 amino acids. CDR3 residues: CASSLGTGGVSYEQYF.

CDR3 residues: CSASGTGQQSYEQYF. The chain couples TRBV20-1 to TRBJ2-7; TCRdb reports TRBD1, a call that lacks DNA to check it against. CDR1 and CDR2 (germline): DFQATT, SNEGSKA (reference sequence). CDR3 length: 15 residues.

The V and J genes are TRBV28 and TRBJ2-7; TCRdb returns TRBD1, unconfirmable since there is no DNA. Germline lookup yields CDR1 MDHEN and CDR2 SYDVKM. The CDR3 runs to 15 residues. The CDR3 region is CASGPGGIINYEQYF. Supplemented by reference TRBV28 and TRBJ2-7, the full variable domain reads DVKVTQSSRYLVKRTGEKVFLECVQDMDHENMFWYRQDPGLGLRLIYFSYDVKMKEKGDIPEGYSVSREKKERFSLILESASTNQTSMYLCASGPGGIINYEQYFGPGTRLTVT.

The J gene is TRBJ2-2, the V gene TRBV12-3 or TRBV12-4; TCRdb's D gene call, TRBD2, goes unchecked for lack of DNA. The CDR3 consists of 17 residues. This CDR3 is CASSLFAGRGGAGELFF.

The genes are TRBV12-3 or TRBV12-4 and TRBJ2-2; TCRdb calls TRBD2, which cannot be checked without DNA. This CDR3 comprises 18 residues. The CDR3 reads CASSFSLLAAQGTGELFF.

The chain carries TRBV9 and TRBJ1-5. The CDR3 has 16 residues. Germline-derived CDR1 and CDR2 are SGDLS and YYNGEE. The CDR3 sequence is CASSSGTDSFNQPQHF.

The gene calls are TRBV4-3 and TRBJ1-2; with no DNA, the TCRdb D assignment of TRBD1 cannot be verified. The CDR3 has 16 amino acids. CDR1 is LGHNA and CDR2 is YSLEER in the germline V gene. CDR3 loop: CASSQAHGTALYGYTF.

The V gene is TRBV21-1, the J gene TRBJ1-5. TRBV21-1 is given as a pseudogene. The CDR3 sequence is 14 residues long. This chain's CDR3 is CASILWASNQPQHF.

The chain combines TRBV5-1 with TRBJ1-5; TCRdb proposes TRBD1, but this gene call is untestable without DNA. Germline V gene sequence: CDR1 SGHRS, CDR2 YFSETQ. The CDR3 is 15 residues long. CDR3 protein: CASSLLPGNNQPQHF.

This rearrangement joins TRBV18 to TRBJ2-1; absent DNA, TCRdb's TRBD2 call cannot be checked. This CDR3 has 18 amino acids. CDR1 is KGHSH and CDR2 is LQKENI in the germline V gene. CDR3 sequence: CASSPASGGQSSYNEQFF.

V gene TRBV5-6 combines with J gene TRBJ2-4; TCRdb proposes TRBD1, but this gene call is untestable without DNA. Per germline, CDR1 SGHDT and CDR2 YYEEEE. CDR3 length: 18 amino acids. The CDR3 loop is CASSLGATPTGAKNIQYF.

This chain uses TRBV10-2 with TRBJ2-3; TCRdb's D call, TRBD1, is unchecked because there is no DNA. This CDR3 is built from 15 residues. CDR1 WSHSY and CDR2 SAAADI come from the germline V gene. CDR3 sequence reads: CASIGAGRGTDTQYF.

This chain uses TRBV19 with TRBJ1-1; TCRdb selects TRBD1, and the lack of DNA leaves this call unchecked. The CDR3 has 17 residues. Germline lookup yields CDR1 LNHDA and CDR2 SQIVND (reference sequence). The CDR3 loop reads CASSIRGQLIMNTEAFF.

V usage is TRBV19 and J usage is TRBJ2-2; there is no DNA to check the TCRdb D call of TRBD1. This CDR3 has 17 amino acids. The germline CDR1 and CDR2 sequences are LNHDA and SQIVND (reference sequence). CDR3 in amino acids: CASKGISRGMNTGELFF. Together with reference TRBV19 and TRBJ2-2, the CDR3 gives the full variable domain: DGGITQSPKYLFRKEGQNVTLSCEQNLNHDAMYWYRQDPGQGLRLIYYSQIVNDFQKGDIAEGYSVSREKKESFPLTVTSAQKNPTAFYLCASKGISRGMNTGELFFGEGSRLTVL.

The chain has TRBV5-1 and TRBJ1-4; without DNA, the TCRdb call of TRBD1 cannot be checked. The CDR3 contains 15 residues. The germline gives CDR1 SGHRS, CDR2 YFSETQ. The CDR3 is CASSLGPPTNEKLFF.

This chain joins TRBV10-3 and TRBJ2-1; TCRdb's D call, TRBD2, is unchecked because there is no DNA. CDR1 is ENHRY and CDR2 is SYGVKD in the germline V gene. This CDR3 is 19 amino acids long. This CDR3 reads CAIYEVAGGAPPGYNEQFF.

This chain uses TRBV18 with TRBJ2-1; TCRdb proposes TRBD1, but this gene call is untestable without DNA. CDR1 and CDR2 from the germline V gene are KGHSH and LQKENI. The CDR3 consists of 11 residues. This CDR3 reads CASRQGGEQFF.